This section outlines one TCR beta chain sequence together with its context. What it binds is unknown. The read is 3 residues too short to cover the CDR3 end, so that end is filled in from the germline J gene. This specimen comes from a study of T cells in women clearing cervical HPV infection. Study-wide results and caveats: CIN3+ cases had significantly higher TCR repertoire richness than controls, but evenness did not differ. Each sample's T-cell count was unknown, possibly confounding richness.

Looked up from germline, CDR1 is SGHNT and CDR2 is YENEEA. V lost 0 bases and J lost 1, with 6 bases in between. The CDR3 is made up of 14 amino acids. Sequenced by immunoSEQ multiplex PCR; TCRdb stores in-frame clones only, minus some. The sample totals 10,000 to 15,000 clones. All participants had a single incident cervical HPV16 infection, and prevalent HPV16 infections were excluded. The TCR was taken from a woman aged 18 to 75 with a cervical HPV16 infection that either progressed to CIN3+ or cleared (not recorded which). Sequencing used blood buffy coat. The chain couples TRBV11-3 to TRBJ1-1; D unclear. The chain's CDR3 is CASSLERGNTEAFF. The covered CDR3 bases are TGTGCCAGCAGCTTAGAACGAGGGAACACTGAA.